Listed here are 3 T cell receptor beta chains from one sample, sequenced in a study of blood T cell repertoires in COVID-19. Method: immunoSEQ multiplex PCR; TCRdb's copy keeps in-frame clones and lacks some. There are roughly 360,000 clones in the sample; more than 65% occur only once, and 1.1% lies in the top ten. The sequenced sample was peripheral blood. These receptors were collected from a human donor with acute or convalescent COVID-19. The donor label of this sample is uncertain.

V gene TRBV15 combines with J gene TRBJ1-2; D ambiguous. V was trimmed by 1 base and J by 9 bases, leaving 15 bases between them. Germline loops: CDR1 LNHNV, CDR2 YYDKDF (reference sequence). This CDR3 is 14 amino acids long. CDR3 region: CATSRVVSAGSYTF. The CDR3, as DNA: TGTGCCACCAGCAGAGTCGTGTCTGCCGGTAGCTACACCTTC.

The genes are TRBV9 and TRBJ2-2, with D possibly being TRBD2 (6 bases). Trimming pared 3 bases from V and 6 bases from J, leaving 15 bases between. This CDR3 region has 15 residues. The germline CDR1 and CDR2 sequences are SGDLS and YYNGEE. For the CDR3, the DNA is TGTGCCAGCAGCGAACTAGCCCTACTCGCCGGGGAGCTGTTTTTT. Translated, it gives CASSELALLAGELFF. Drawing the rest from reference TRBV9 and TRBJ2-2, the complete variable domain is DSGVTQTPKHLITATGQRVTLRCSPRSGDLSVYWYQQSLDQGLQFLIQYYNGEERAKGNILERFSAQQFPDLHSELNLSSLELGDSALYFCASSELALLAGELFFGEGSRLTVL.

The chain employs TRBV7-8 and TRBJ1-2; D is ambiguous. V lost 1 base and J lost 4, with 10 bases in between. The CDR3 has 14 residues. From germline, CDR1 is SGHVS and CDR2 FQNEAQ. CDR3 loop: CASSLGLGSYGYTF. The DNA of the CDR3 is TGTGCCAGCAGCTTAGGGTTGGGCTCCTATGGCTACACCTTC.